This TCR beta chain was observed in a study of shared clonotypes between healthy human individuals. Study-level findings and limits: When compared with the clonotypes that were shared by all four sorted-subset donors, the non-shared clonotypes turned out to have lower generation probabilities.

TCRdb keeps only in-frame clones here, not all; method: immunoSEQ multiplex PCR. Of over 850,000 clones detected, around three quarters appear once; the ten largest clones hold 0.61%. Germline CDR1 reads SGHTA; CDR2 reads FQGTGA. V was pared by 1 base and J by 0 bases, with 3 bases of the junction left unmatched. CDR3 length equals 16 residues. Remarks on this clone: Antigen unknown. Other DNA sequences within the sample encode an identical CDR3.

Partitioning of CD4+ cells yielded a CD45RA+ naive subset and a CD45RA-negative memory subset. The sample was memory CD4+ T cells from PBMCs. Subset here: CD45RA-negative fraction. This TCR derives from a man aged 18-30 years in good health. Some clones in this sample may be carry-over from other donors' samples. V and J are TRBV7-3 and TRBJ2-1, with TRBD1 matching over 7 bases. The CDR3 DNA reads TGTGCCAGCAGCTTAATGAGGGACAGCTCCTACAATGAGCAGTTCTTC. Residues: CASSLMRDSSYNEQFF.